This TCR beta chain was captured in a study of T cells in Graves' hyperthyroidism and ophthalmopathy. Inclusion characteristics of ophthalmopathy patients comprised a Clinical Activity Score of at least 3, a NOSPECS grade of at least 4, and duration under 3 months. This CDR3 comprises 15 residues. J gave up 2 bases and V 6 bases, and 6 bases lay outside the gene matches. RNA transcripts served as the template for amplifying TCR beta CDR3 regions. HTBI primers drove first-round RT-PCR of the TCR CDR3. TCRdb recomputed calls from the multiplex PCR reads with MiXCR, one row per CDR3 protein. This sample has 500,000 or so distinct CDR3 sequences, with roughly 15% found just once. This clonotype has just a few counts.

Sequencing was performed on blood. J is TRBJ2-5 and V is TRBV12-3 or TRBV12-4; 10 bases are a match to TRBD2. The TCR was taken from a woman aged 30 to 39 with Graves' ophthalmopathy. CDR3 amino acids: CASRPLAGSQETQYF. The CDR3 nucleotides are TGTGCCAGCAGACCACTAGCGGGATCACAAGAGACCCAGTACTTC.